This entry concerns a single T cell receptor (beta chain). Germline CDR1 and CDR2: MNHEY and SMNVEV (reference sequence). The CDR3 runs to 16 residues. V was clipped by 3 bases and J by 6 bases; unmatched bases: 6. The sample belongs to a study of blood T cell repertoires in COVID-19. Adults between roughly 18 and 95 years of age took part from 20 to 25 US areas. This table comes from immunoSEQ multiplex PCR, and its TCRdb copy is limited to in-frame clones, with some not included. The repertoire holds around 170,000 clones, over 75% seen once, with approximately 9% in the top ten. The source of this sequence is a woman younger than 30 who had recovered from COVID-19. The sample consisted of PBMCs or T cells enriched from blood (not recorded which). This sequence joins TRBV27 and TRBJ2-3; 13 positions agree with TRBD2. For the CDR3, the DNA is TGTGCCAGCAGTTTGATACTAGCGGGGGGGCCGGATACGCAGTATTTT. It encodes CASSLILAGGPDTQYF.